This paragraph reports one T cell receptor (beta chain). What it binds is unknown. With 60 Vbeta and 13 Jbeta primers, the PCR was carried out. Assay: immunoSEQ multiplex PCR; the TCRdb copy retains only in-frame clones and omits some. The repertoire holds 80,000 or so clones, approximately 75% seen once, with 7% to 8.5% in the top ten. These data originate in a study of cytomegalovirus exposure and HLA in healthy donors. Turning to the study itself: Tens of millions of unique TCR sequences came from HLA-typed donors in an early release.

Notes on the study in general: It has been reported that TCR beta sequences accurately predicted the HLA-A and HLA-B alleles of most subjects. TCR beta V segments were, for the most part, productive about 87% or about 30% of the time in an earlier analysis. Later analysis identified a missense DCLRE1C variant that was linked to TCR beta V- and J-gene trimming.

This CDR3 is built from 15 residues. CDR1 LNHNV and CDR2 YYDKDF come from the germline V gene (reference sequence). The J segment lost 5 bases and the V segment lost 4 bases, leaving 7 bases of the junction unmatched. This chain links TRBV15 with TRBJ2-7; TRBD1 agrees at 11 bases. The sequenced material came from PBMCs. The TCR comes from a woman aged 35 to 49 in good health and CMV-seronegative. The CDR3, as DNA: TGTGCCACCAGCACCCGGACAGGGGGCACCCACGAGCAGTACTTC. Its protein is CATSTRTGGTHEQYF.